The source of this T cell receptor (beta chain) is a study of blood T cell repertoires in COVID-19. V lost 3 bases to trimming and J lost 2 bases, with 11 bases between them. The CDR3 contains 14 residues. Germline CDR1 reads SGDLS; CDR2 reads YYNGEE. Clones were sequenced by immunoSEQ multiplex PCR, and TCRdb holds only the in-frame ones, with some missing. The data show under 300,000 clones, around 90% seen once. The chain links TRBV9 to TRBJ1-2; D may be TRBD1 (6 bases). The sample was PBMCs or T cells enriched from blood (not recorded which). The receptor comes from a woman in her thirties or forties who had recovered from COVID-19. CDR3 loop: CASSATGHNYGYTF. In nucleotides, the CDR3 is TGTGCCAGCAGCGCAACGGGACACAACTATGGCTACACCTTC.